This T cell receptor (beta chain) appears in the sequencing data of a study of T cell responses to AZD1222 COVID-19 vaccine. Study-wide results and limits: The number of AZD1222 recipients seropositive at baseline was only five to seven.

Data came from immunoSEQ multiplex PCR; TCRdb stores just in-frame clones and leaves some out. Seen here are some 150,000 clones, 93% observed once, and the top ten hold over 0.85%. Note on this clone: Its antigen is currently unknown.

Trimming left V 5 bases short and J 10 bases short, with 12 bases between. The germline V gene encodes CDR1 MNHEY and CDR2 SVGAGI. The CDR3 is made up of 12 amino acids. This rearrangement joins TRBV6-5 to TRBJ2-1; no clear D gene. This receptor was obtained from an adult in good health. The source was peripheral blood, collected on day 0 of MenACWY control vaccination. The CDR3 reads CASSRSSFEQFF. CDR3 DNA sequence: TGTGCCAGCAGTCGGAGTTCATTCGAGCAGTTCTTC.